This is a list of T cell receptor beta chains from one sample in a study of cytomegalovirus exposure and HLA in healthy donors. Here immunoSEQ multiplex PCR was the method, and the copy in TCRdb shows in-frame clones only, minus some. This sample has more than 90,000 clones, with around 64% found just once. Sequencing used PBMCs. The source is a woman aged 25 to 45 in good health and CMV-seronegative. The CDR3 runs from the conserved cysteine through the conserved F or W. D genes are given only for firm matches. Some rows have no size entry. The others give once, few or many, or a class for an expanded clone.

CDR3aa: CASRTANTGELFF
CDR3nt: TGTGCCAGCCGGACTGCGAACACCGGGGAGCTGTTTTTT
v_gene: TRBV6-6
j_gene: TRBJ2-2
d_gene: NA
abundance: few
len: 13

CDR3aa: CASSLAWDRSSPYEQYF
CDR3nt: TGTGCCAGCAGCTTGGCCTGGGACAGATCCTCTCCCTACGAGCAGTACTTC
v_gene: TRBV5-6
j_gene: TRBJ2-7
d_gene: TRBD1
abundance: NA
len: 17

CDR3aa: CASDSLGGYTF
CDR3nt: TGTGCCAGCGATAGCCTAGGTGGCTACACCTTC
v_gene: TRBV9
j_gene: TRBJ1-2
d_gene: NA
abundance: NA
len: 11

CDR3aa: CASSQGGGGKETQYF
CDR3nt: TGTGCCAGCAGCCAAGGTGGGGGGGGAAAAGAGACCCAGTACTTC
v_gene: TRBV4-2
j_gene: TRBJ2-5
d_gene: TRBD2
abundance: NA
len: 15

CDR3aa: CASTPRAGGWAYEQYF
CDR3nt: TGTGCCAGCACCCCGCGGGCGGGTGGATGGGCCTACGAGCAGTACTTC
v_gene: TRBV5-6
j_gene: TRBJ2-7
d_gene: NA
abundance: few
len: 16

CDR3aa: CASSSGQGWTEAFF
CDR3nt: TGTGCCAGCAGCTCCGGACAGGGGTGGACTGAAGCTTTCTTT
v_gene: TRBV5-4
j_gene: TRBJ1-1
d_gene: TRBD1
abundance: few
len: 14

CDR3aa: CAWTQGAADTQYF
CDR3nt: TGTGCCTGGACCCAGGGGGCAGCTGATACGCAGTATTTT
v_gene: TRBV30
j_gene: TRBJ2-3
d_gene: TRBD1
abundance: NA
len: 13

CDR3aa: CASSAGQGLREQYF
CDR3nt: TGTGCCAGCAGCGCCGGACAGGGATTGAGGGAGCAGTACTTC
v_gene: TRBV9
j_gene: TRBJ2-7
d_gene: TRBD1
abundance: once
len: 14

CDR3aa: CASSLLGTGNTEAFF
CDR3nt: TGTGCCAGCAGCTTACTCGGGACAGGGAACACTGAAGCTTTCTTT
v_gene: TRBV7-3
j_gene: TRBJ1-1
d_gene: TRBD1
abundance: NA
len: 15

CDR3aa: CASRRQVTSTDTQYF
CDR3nt: TGTGCCAGCAGGCGACAGGTCACTAGCACAGATACGCAGTATTTT
v_gene: TRBV7-2
j_gene: TRBJ2-3
d_gene: NA
abundance: few
len: 15

CDR3aa: CASMAGMSLGGYTF
CDR3nt: TGTGCCAGCATGGCAGGGATGTCTTTAGGTGGCTACACCTTC
v_gene: TRBV28
j_gene: TRBJ1-2
d_gene: NA
abundance: once
len: 14

CDR3aa: CASSLLAGVYEQYF
CDR3nt: TGTGCCAGCAGTTTACTAGCGGGAGTTTACGAGCAGTACTTC
v_gene: TRBV27
j_gene: TRBJ2-7
d_gene: TRBD2
abundance: NA
len: 14

CDR3aa: CASSGFSGRAGNNEQFF
CDR3nt: TGTGCCAGCAGTGGATTCAGCGGGAGGGCCGGGAACAATGAGCAGTTCTTC
v_gene: TRBV6-1
j_gene: TRBJ2-1
d_gene: TRBD2
abundance: few
len: 17

CDR3aa: CASSLLSLQETQYF
CDR3nt: TGCGCCAGCAGCTTGTTGAGTTTGCAAGAGACCCAGTACTTC
v_gene: TRBV5-1
j_gene: TRBJ2-5
d_gene: NA
abundance: few
len: 14

CDR3aa: CATSRDRPGTVFSYEQYF
CDR3nt: TGTGCCACCAGCAGAGATCGACCCGGGACAGTATTCTCCTACGAGCAGTACTTC
v_gene: TRBV15
j_gene: TRBJ2-7
d_gene: TRBD1
abundance: NA
len: 18

CDR3aa: CASSPLRGGSDNEQFF
CDR3nt: TGTGCCAGTAGCCCCCTTAGGGGGGGGTCCGACAATGAGCAGTTCTTC
v_gene: TRBV19
j_gene: TRBJ2-1
d_gene: NA
abundance: NA
len: 16

CDR3aa: CASNGGANEKLFF
CDR3nt: TGTGCCAGCAACGGGGGGGCTAATGAAAAACTGTTTTTT
v_gene: TRBV28
j_gene: TRBJ1-4
d_gene: NA
abundance: NA
len: 13

CDR3aa: CASSYGTSGSSAEQYF
CDR3nt: TGTGCCAGCAGTTACGGCACTAGCGGGAGCTCGGCCGAGCAGTACTTC
v_gene: TRBV6-6
j_gene: TRBJ2-7
d_gene: TRBD2
abundance: few
len: 16

CDR3aa: CASSSPGQDAGEQYF
CDR3nt: TGTGCCAGCAGTTCCCCGGGACAGGACGCGGGTGAACAGTACTTC
v_gene: TRBV28
j_gene: TRBJ2-7
d_gene: TRBD1
abundance: NA
len: 15

CDR3aa: CASSRTSASHEQYF
CDR3nt: TGCGCCAGCAGCAGGACTAGCGCCTCTCACGAGCAGTACTTC
v_gene: TRBV5-1
j_gene: TRBJ2-7
d_gene: TRBD2
abundance: NA
len: 14

CDR3aa: CASSPGLAGAVVGNEQFF
CDR3nt: TGCGCCAGCAGCCCGGGACTAGCGGGGGCTGTAGTTGGCAATGAGCAGTTCTTC
v_gene: TRBV5-1
j_gene: TRBJ2-1
d_gene: TRBD2
abundance: once
len: 18

CDR3aa: CASSQDTATDEQYF
CDR3nt: TGCGCCAGCAGCCAAGACACGGCGACTGACGAGCAGTACTTC
v_gene: TRBV4-3
j_gene: TRBJ2-7
d_gene: NA
abundance: NA
len: 14

CDR3aa: CATSRENSPAEQFF
CDR3nt: TGTGCCACCAGCAGAGAGAACTCCCCCGCGGAGCAGTTCTTC
v_gene: TRBV15
j_gene: TRBJ2-1
d_gene: NA
abundance: NA
len: 14

CDR3aa: CASNRGQTNSPLHF
CDR3nt: TGTGCCAGCAACCGGGGACAGACAAATTCACCCCTCCACTTT
v_gene: TRBV28
j_gene: TRBJ1-6
d_gene: TRBD1
abundance: few
len: 14

CDR3aa: CASSPNRLSAFSVDTIYF
CDR3nt: TGTGCCAGCTCACCCAACAGGCTGTCGGCTTTTTCGGTGGACACCATATATTTT
v_gene: TRBV18
j_gene: TRBJ1-3
d_gene: NA
abundance: NA
len: 18

CDR3aa: CASSSNTDTQYF
CDR3nt: TGTGCCAGCAGCTCCAACACAGATACGCAGTATTTT
v_gene: TRBV7-3
j_gene: TRBJ2-3
d_gene: NA
abundance: few
len: 12

CDR3aa: CASVPQWSGNEKLFF
CDR3nt: TGTGCCAGCGTACCTCAATGGTCAGGGAATGAAAAACTGTTTTTT
v_gene: TRBV2
j_gene: TRBJ1-4
d_gene: NA
abundance: NA
len: 15